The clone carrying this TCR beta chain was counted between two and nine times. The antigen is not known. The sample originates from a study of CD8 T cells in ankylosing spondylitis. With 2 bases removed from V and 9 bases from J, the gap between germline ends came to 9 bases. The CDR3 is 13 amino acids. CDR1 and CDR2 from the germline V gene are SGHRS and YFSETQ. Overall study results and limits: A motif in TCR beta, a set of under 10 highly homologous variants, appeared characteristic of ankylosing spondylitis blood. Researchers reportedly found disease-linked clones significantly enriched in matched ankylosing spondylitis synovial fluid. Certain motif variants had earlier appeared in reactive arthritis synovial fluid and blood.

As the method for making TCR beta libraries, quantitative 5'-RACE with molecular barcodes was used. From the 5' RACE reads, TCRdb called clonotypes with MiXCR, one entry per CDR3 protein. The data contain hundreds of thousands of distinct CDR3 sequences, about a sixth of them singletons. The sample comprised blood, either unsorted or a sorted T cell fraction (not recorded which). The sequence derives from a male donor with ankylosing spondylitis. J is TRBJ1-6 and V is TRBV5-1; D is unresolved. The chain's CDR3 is CASSFEGTSPLHF. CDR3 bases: TGCGCCAGCAGCTTCGAGGGCACTTCACCCCTCCACTTT.